This entry concerns a single T cell receptor beta chain. The antigen it binds to is not known. Base qualities were left out, and no much larger clone turns up one base away. Using the deep immunoSEQ assay, multiplex PCR amplified TCR CDR3 regions from genomic DNA. Extracted genomic DNA from each cell subset was spread evenly across all wells of several immunoSEQ 96-well plates, with each plate serving as a replicate. For sorted subsets, each replicate PCR was loaded with approximately 190 ng genomic DNA, equivalent to 30,000 or so T cell genomes. The purified libraries were quantified using a Qubit 3.0 fluorometer, sized with a Bioanalyzer 2100, and then quantified again using the KAPA Library Quantification kit. Every immunoSEQ 96-well plate was sequenced on a dedicated single-read 150-cycle Illumina NextSeq 550 flow cell. As for the authors' bioinformatics: The immunoSEQ output contained only junctional sequences without quality scores, so filtering could not match that applied to full-length reads. Sequences were annotated with PyIR, a Python wrapper for IgBLAST v1.9, and V/J genes and CDR3 were assigned using IMGT germline references. Reads with weak V/J assignments (E-value above 1e-6), missing CDR3, stop codons, out-of-frame junctions, or ambiguous translated residues were removed. V3J clonotypes were defined as sequences sharing an identical inferred V gene, J gene, and CDR3 amino acid sequence. The percentage overlap between two repertoires was calculated by dividing the number of shared unique clonotypes by the size of the smaller repertoire. RTK rarefaction, the Chao1 estimator, and Recon v2.1 estimates of unobserved clonotypes were used to assess repertoire richness. Generation probabilities for all TCRbeta clonotypes obtained by the gDNA method from several donors were computed using OLGA. The clones in this table, taken by TCRdb from immuneACCESS, are in-frame only. Not every clone is retained; where verified, under half of the shortfall comes from an unresolved V gene, and the cause of the rest is unknown. V, J and clone size reflect that table, while D and trimming were determined from the DNA. The table for this sample lists over a million clones; approximately 70% of them were counted only once. The leading ten clones occupy nearly 1.5% of the sample.

This entry comes from a study of shared clonotypes between healthy human individuals (dated by TCRdb to the early 2020s). About the full investigation: The cohort comprised two women and three men aged 18 to 49 years. Per donor, leukapheresis produced somewhere between about 0.8 and 9 billion PBMCs. Different laboratories and diverse techniques were used to prepare libraries and sequence TCR repertoires, to increase sequencing depth and limit assay-specific biases. Per donor, three plates each were used for CD4 naive and CD4 memory, two for CD8 naive, and one for CD8 memory. To estimate repertoire size and how much clonotypes are shared between individuals, the study performed deep sequencing of blood TCR repertoires from roughly five healthy adults. The study at large found these results: When several donors were compared, the shared fraction of clonotypes was about 5% for naive CD4, 3% to 4% for naive CD8, 2% to 2.5% for memory CD4, and 0.35% to 0.4% for memory CD8. Higher generation probabilities were observed for clonotypes shared by all four sorted-subset donors than for non-shared clonotypes. Sampling was restricted to blood, and TCR repertoires in tissues likely differ from the TCR repertoires found in blood. Even with the large sequencing depth, rarefaction of the sorted-subset datasets indicated that sequencing was incomplete. Estimated clonotype richness was generally larger for naive than for memory subsets. Because the study included only a small number of donors, the genetic and exposure-history diversity represented was limited. Pairwise subsampling led to the expectation that sequencing depth would affect the degree of clonotype sharing among donors.

Trimming removed 1 base from V and 1 base from J, leaving 8 bases between the germline ends. The germline V gene encodes CDR1 SGHAT and CDR2 FQDESV (reference sequence). The CDR3 covers 15 residues, taking in both the cysteine and the phenylalanine. Only CDR3 DNA remains: 45 bases, in frame from the first base. The donors were healthy, HIV-negative adults who had no recently reported acute infections or vaccinations. Every donor was a Caucasian adult residing in Nashville, Tennessee, USA. Magnetic negative selection was used to enrich CD4+ T cells, after which naive cells were positively selected on CD45RA and the negative fraction became the memory subset. Blood was obtained by leukapheresis, after which PBMCs were separated by Ficoll-Histopaque density gradient centrifugation and cryopreserved in liquid nitrogen vapor phase. Analytical flow cytometry was used to check the purity and quantity of every magnetically sorted T cell population. Genomic DNA was isolated from every sorted fraction and measured by UV absorbance on a Nanodrop 2000c.

The chain uses TRBV11-1 and TRBJ2-1; the D gene is possibly TRBD2, with 5 bases matching. The sequence derives from a man between 18 and 29 years old in good health. Specimen: memory CD4+ T cells sorted from blood. According to the study, the label for this sample's cell subset or site signals: CD45RA-negative fraction. CDR3 region: CASSLDRGSYNEQFF. The DNA sequence is TGTGCCAGCAGCTTAGATCGAGGGTCCTACAATGAGCAGTTCTTC.